This T cell receptor (beta chain) was recorded in a study of blood T cell repertoires in COVID-19. Study-wide context: Sources were T cells, B-cell-depleted T cells, or PBMCs; the material itself was cDNA or gDNA.

V lost 2 bases to trimming and J lost 6 bases, with 7 bases between them. This CDR3 contains 12 residues. Per the germline V gene, CDR1 is MNHEY and CDR2 is SVGEGT. The data were produced by immunoSEQ multiplex PCR, yet TCRdb's version contains in-frame clones alone and is incomplete. The sample contains approximately 96,000 clones, more than 90% of which appear only once. The chain is built from TRBV6-2 or TRBV6-3 and TRBJ2-5; D unclear. This TCR derives from a man in his sixties with acute or convalescent COVID-19. Sequencing was performed on peripheral blood. Here the CDR3 DNA reads TGTGCCAGCAGTTACGTCCGTCAGACCCAGTACTTC. Translated, it gives CASSYVRQTQYF.